This T cell receptor (beta chain) was sequenced during a study of blood T cells in healthy people across ages. PCR was performed a second time for 7 to 11 cycles using a sample-barcoded 5' primer and a J-beta primer mix. Using its own MiXCR run on the 5' RACE reads, TCRdb lists one record per CDR3 protein. The data hold approximately 880,000 distinct CDR3 sequences, with about 48% observed a single time. This CDR3 region has 15 residues. From germline, CDR1 is DFQATT and CDR2 SNEGSKA (reference sequence). V dropped 7 bases and J dropped 1; count of bases not matched to a gene: 12. This clonotype was sampled from a man younger than 45 in good health. The source material was blood. The genes are TRBV20-1 and TRBJ1-1; 7 bases are a match to TRBD1. The CDR3 loop is CSESTPQGKNTEAFF. The DNA for the CDR3 is TGCAGTGAGTCGACACCACAGGGGAAGAACACTGAAGCTTTCTTT.